The 2 T cell receptor beta chains below come from one sample, sequenced in a study of regulatory T cells in long-lasting Graves disease (dated by TCRdb to the early 2020s). This specimen's time point label, interpreted: persistent/refractory GD, antithyroid drugs over 5 years with positive TRAb. For both TCR sequencing and RNA sequencing, RNA was extracted from PBMCs using TRIzol. Receptor libraries were prepared by multiplex PCR. Sequencing took place on an Illumina HiSeq 4000. CDR3 regions were amplified by Arm-PCR with iRepertoire HTBI primers to construct TCR beta libraries. TCRdb reprocessed the public reads (quality trimming at Q25 with fastp, clone calling with MiXCR) and kept in-frame beta chains. All rows with the same CDR3 protein become a single entry with the most common DNA and genes. Within this sample are over 450,000 distinct CDR3 sequences, with around a fifth of them counted one time only. Jointly, the top ten make up about 7% of the sample.

The input for sequencing was peripheral blood mononuclear cells (PBMCs), taken when the disease was refractory, from a patient treated with antithyroid drugs. The receptors were sampled from a female donor with Graves disease.

This clonotype was seen at least ten times. In nucleotides, the CDR3 is TGCAGTGCTAGCCTGACTAGTTCTGAGACCCAGTACTTC. Translation: CSASLTSSETQYF. The chain carries TRBV20-1 and TRBJ2-5; a weak D match, TRBD2 (6 bases). Germline CDR1 reads DFQATT; CDR2 reads SNEGSKA (reference sequence). This CDR3 comprises 13 residues. The V end lost 3 bases, the J end lost 5 bases, and 13 bases lay between the germline ends.

Only a few counts were recorded for this clonotype. The chain combines TRBV20-1 with TRBJ1-4; 8 bases agree with TRBD1. CDR3 length: 15 amino acids. Trimming took 0 bases from V and 7 from J; bases not matched to a gene: 7. Germline CDR1 is DFQATT and CDR2 is SNEGSKA (reference sequence). CDR3 protein: CSAREPTGAGEKLFF. The CDR3 nucleotides are TGCAGTGCTAGAGAACCGACAGGGGCGGGTGAAAAACTGTTTTTT.